A single sample gave rise to the 6 T cell receptor beta chains below, sequenced in a study of CD8+ T cells in alopecia areata. Noted treatment: oral pan-JAK inhibitor, 5-10 mg twice daily. RNA extraction was followed by reverse transcription into cDNA, which acted as the sequencing template. Generated by immunoSEQ multiplex PCR, the TCRdb table keeps only in-frame clones and is missing some. This table has under 150,000 clones, approximately 51% appearing once. The starting material was CD4+ T cells sorted from blood, obtained at week 24, from a patient treated with tofacitinib. Receptor source: a human donor with alopecia areata.

The chain recombines TRBV30 with TRBJ1-3, with D uncertain. The CDR3 is 14 residues long. V lost 0 bases to trimming and J lost 2 bases, with 8 bases between them. Germline V gives CDR1 GTSNPN, CDR2 SVGIG (reference sequence). CDR3 in amino acids: CAWSVLSPGNTIYF. CDR3 nucleotide sequence: TGTGCCTGGAGTGTACTCAGCCCTGGAAACACCATATATTTT.

The V and J genes are TRBV18 and TRBJ2-5; D tentatively fits TRBD1 or TRBD2 (5 bases each). Trimming stripped 0 bases from V and 4 bases from J, with 12 bases between. Germline V gene sequence: CDR1 KGHSH, CDR2 LQKENI. The CDR3 has 15 residues. CDR3 in amino acids: CASSPPGVGGETQYF. The CDR3 DNA sequence: TGTGCCAGCTCACCACCGGGGGTAGGAGGAGAGACCCAGTACTTC.

The V gene is TRBV30, the J gene TRBJ2-3, with D possibly TRBD2 on 6 matching bases. This CDR3 contains 12 residues. Germline V lookup: CDR1 GTSNPN, CDR2 SVGIG (reference sequence). V lost 3 bases and J 7 bases, leaving 11 bases between the germline ends. CDR3 coding DNA: TGTGCCTGGAGCCAGACTAGAAATACGCAGTATTTT. Translating gives CAWSQTRNTQYF.

This clone turned up a few times. The chain is built from TRBV19 and TRBJ1-4, with D possibly TRBD1 on 5 matching bases. Trimming removed 5 bases at V and 10 bases at J, with 14 bases between. Germline V lookup: CDR1 LNHDA, CDR2 SQIVND (reference sequence). This CDR3 spans 13 amino acids. CDR3 region: CASSPSRAGKLFF. The CDR3 DNA reads TGTGCCAGTAGTCCCTCCAGGGCCGGAAAACTGTTTTTT.

The CDR3 sequence is CASSTPSRGTSGGSTYEQYF. The DNA for the CDR3 is TGCGCCAGCAGCACCCCCTCCCGTGGGACTAGCGGGGGATCCACCTACGAGCAGTACTTC. The chain joins TRBV5-1 to TRBJ2-7; 14 nucleotides match TRBD2. The CDR3 is made up of 20 amino acids. V lost 4 bases to trimming and J lost 2 bases; unmatched junction nucleotides: 17. The germline gives CDR1 SGHRS, CDR2 YFSETQ.

The chain has TRBV2 and TRBJ1-1; weak D call: TRBD1 (6 bases). In germline, CDR1 is SNHLY, CDR2 FYNNEI. Trimming left V 5 bases short and J 1 base short, with 17 bases between. The CDR3 has 16 amino acids. CDR3 nucleotides: TGTGCCAGCAGTCGACAGGCTGGGGATGCGAACACTGAAGCTTTCTTT. Translation: CASSRQAGDANTEAFF. Using reference TRBV2 and TRBJ1-1 for the parts outside the CDR3, the full variable domain is EPEVTQTPSHQVTQMGQEVILRCVPISNHLYFYWYRQILGQKVEFLVSFYNNEISEKSEIFDDQFSVERPDGSNFTLKIRSTKLEDSAMYFCASSRQAGDANTEAFFGQGTRLTVV.